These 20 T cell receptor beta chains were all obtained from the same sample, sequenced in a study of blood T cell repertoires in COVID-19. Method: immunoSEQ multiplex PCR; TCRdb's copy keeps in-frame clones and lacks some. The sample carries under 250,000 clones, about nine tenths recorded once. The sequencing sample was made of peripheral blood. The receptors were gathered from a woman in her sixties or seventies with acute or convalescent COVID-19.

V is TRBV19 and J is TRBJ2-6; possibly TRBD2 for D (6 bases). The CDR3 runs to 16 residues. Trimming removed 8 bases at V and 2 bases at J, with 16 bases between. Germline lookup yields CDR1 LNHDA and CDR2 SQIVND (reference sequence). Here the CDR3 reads CASRPRAGTGANVLTF. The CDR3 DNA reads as TGTGCCAGTCGACCCCGGGCGGGGACTGGGGCCAACGTCCTGACTTTC. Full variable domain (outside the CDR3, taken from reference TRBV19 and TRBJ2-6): DGGITQSPKYLFRKEGQNVTLSCEQNLNHDAMYWYRQDPGQGLRLIYYSQIVNDFQKGDIAEGYSVSREKKESFPLTVTSAQKNPTAFYLCASRPRAGTGANVLTFGAGSRLTVL.

CDR3 DNA: TGTGCCAGCAGGGGGCAGGTTTCACCCCTCCACTTT. This gives the protein CASRGQVSPLHF. The V gene is TRBV25-1, the J gene TRBJ1-6; maybe TRBD1 (5 bases). The CDR3 spans 12 residues. Germline loops: CDR1 MGHDK, CDR2 SYGVNS. The V and J ends lost 6 bases and 9 bases respectively, with 9 bases between them.

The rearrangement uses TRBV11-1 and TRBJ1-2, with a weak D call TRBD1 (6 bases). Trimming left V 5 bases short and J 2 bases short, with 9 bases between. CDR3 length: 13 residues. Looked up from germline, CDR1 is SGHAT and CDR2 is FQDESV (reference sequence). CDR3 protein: CASSLDRNYGYTF. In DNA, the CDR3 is TGTGCCAGCAGCCTTGACAGGAACTATGGCTACACCTTC.

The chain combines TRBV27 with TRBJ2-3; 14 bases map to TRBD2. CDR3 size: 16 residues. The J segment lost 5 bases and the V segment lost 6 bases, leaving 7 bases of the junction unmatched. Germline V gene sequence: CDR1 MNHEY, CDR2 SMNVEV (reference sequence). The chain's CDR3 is CASRPRLAGGLDTQYF. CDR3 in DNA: TGTGCCAGCAGACCGAGACTAGCGGGAGGGCTAGATACGCAGTATTTT.

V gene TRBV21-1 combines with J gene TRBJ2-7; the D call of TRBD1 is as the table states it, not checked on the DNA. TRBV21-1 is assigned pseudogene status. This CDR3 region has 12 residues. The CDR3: CASSSRQGGQYF. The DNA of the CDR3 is TGTGCCAGCAGCTCCCGACAGGGTGGGCAGTACTTC.

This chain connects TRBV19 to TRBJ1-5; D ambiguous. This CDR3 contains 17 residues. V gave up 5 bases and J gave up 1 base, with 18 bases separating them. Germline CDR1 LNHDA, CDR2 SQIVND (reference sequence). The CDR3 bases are TGTGCCAGTAGTTCATATCCGGGGATCCAAAGCAATCAGCCCCAGCATTTT. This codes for CASSSYPGIQSNQPQHF.

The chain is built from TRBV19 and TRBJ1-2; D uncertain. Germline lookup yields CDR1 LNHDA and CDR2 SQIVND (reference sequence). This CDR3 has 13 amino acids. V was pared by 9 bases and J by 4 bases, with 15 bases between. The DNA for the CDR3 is TGTGCCAGCCACTACACACCTCCCTATGGCTACACCTTC. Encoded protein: CASHYTPPYGYTF.

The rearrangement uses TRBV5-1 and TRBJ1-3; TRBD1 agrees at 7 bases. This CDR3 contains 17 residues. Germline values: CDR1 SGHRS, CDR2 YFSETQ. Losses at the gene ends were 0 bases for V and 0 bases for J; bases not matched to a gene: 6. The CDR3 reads CASSLELGGDSGNTIYF. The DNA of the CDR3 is TGCGCCAGCAGCTTGGAACTAGGGGGCGACTCTGGAAACACCATATATTTT.

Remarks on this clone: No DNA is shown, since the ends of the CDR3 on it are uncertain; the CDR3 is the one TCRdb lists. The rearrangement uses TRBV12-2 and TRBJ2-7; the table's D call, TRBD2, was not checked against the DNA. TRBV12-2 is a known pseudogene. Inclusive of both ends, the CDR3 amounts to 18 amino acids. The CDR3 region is CASRLDVASGSPLYEQYF.

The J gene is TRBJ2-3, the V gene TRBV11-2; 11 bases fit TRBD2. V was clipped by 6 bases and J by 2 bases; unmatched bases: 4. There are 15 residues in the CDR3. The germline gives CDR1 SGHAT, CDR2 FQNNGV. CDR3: CASRRLAGLTDTQYF. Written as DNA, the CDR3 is TGTGCCAGCAGACGACTAGCGGGACTCACAGATACGCAGTATTTT.

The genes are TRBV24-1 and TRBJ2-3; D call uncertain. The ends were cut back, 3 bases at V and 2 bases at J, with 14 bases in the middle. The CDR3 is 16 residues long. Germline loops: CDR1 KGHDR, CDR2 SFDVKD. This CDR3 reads CATSDPQSYPTDTQYF. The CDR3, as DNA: TGTGCCACCAGTGATCCACAGTCCTACCCCACAGATACGCAGTATTTT.

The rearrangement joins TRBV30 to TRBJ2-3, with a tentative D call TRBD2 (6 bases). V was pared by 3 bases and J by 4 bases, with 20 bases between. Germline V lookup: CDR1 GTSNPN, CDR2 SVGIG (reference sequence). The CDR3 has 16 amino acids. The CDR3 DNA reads TGTGCCTGGAGAGGAGGGTATCTTCGGACGTCAGATACGCAGTATTTT. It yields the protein CAWRGGYLRTSDTQYF. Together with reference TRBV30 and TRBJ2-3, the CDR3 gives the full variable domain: SQTIHQWPATLVQPVGSPLSLECTVEGTSNPNLYWYRQAAGRGLQLLFYSVGIGQISSEVPQNLSASRPQDRQFILSSKKLLLSDSGFYLCAWRGGYLRTSDTQYFGPGTRLTVL.

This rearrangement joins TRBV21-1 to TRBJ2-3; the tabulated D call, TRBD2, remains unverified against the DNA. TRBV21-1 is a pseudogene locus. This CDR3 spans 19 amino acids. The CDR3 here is CASSKSGPRLAGPTDTQYF. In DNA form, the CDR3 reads TGTGCCAGCAGCAAGTCAGGGCCGCGCTTAGCGGGCCCCACAGATACGCAGTATTTT.

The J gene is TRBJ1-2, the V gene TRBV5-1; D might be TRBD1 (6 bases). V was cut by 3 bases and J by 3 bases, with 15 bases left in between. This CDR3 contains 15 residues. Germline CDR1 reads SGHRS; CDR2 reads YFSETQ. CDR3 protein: CASSSQGPLDYGYTF. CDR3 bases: TGCGCCAGCAGCTCACAGGGCCCACTAGACTATGGCTACACCTTC. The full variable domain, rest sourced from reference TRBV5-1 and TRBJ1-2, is KAGVTQTPRYLIKTRGQQVTLSCSPISGHRSVSWYQQTPGQGLQFLFEYFSETQRNKGNFPGRFSGRQFSNSRSEMNVSTLELGDSALYLCASSSQGPLDYGYTFGSGTRLTVV.

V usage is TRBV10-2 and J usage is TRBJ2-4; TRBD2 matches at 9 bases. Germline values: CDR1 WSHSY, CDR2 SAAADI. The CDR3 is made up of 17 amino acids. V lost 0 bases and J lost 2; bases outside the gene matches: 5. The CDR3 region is CASSESAGGSSKNIQYF. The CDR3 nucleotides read TGCGCCAGCAGTGAGTCTGCGGGGGGGTCTTCCAAAAACATTCAGTACTTC.

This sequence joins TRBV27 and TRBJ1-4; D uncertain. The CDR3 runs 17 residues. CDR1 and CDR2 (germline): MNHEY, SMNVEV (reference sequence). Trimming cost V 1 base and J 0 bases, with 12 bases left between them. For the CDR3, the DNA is TGTGCCAGCAGTTTATTAAAGCCGGGTGCAACTAATGAAAAACTGTTTTTT. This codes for CASSLLKPGATNEKLFF.

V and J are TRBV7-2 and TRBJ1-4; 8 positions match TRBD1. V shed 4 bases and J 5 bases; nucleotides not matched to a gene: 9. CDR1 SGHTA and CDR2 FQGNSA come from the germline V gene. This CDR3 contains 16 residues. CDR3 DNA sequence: TGTGCCAGCAGCTCTAGGTGGACAGGGTGGAATGAAAAACTGTTTTTT. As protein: CASSSRWTGWNEKLFF.

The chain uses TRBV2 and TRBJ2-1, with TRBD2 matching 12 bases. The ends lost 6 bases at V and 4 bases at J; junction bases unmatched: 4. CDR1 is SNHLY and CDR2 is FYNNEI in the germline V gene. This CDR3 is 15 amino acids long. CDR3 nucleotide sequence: TGTGCCAGCAGAGCCACTAGCGGGAGGTACAATGAGCAGTTCTTC. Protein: CASRATSGRYNEQFF.

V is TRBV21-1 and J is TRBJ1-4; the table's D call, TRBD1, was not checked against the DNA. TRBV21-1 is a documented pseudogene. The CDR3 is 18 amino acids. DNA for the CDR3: TGTGCCAGCGGGATAGGACAGGGCCGTAAGTATACTAATGAAAAACTGTTTTTT. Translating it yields CASGIGQGRKYTNEKLFF.

The CDR3 protein is CASSPEAAAKEKLFF. Here the CDR3 DNA reads TGTGCCAGCAGCCCCGAGGCAGCGGCAAAGGAAAAACTGTTTTTT. J is TRBJ1-4 and V is TRBV7-3; no definite D call. The V gene's germline CDR1 is SGHTA and CDR2 FQGTGA. The CDR3 runs 15 residues. The V gene lost 5 bases and the J gene lost 8 bases, with 18 bases spanning the gap.